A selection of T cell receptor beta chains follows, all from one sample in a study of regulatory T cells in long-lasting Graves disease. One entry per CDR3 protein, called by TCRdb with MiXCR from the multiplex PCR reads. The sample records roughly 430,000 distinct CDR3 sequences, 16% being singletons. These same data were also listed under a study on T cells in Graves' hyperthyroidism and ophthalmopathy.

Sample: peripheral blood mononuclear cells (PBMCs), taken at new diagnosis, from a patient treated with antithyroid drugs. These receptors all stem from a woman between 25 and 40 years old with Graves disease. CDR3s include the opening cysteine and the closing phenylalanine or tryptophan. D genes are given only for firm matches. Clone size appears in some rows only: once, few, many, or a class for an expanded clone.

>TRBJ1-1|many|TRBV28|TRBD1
TGTGCCAGCAGCCCGACAGGGGTTAGCTTGGGCACTGAAGCTTTCTTT
CASSPTGVSLGTEAFF
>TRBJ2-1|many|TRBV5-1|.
TGCGCCAGCAGCTTGGAGCGGCCCGGGTCCTACAATGAGCAGTTCTTC
CASSLERPGSYNEQFF
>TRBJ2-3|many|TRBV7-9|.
TGTGCCAGCAGCTTAGAAACAGATACGCAGTATTTT
CASSLETDTQYF
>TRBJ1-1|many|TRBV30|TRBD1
TGTGCCTGGAGTGCGCTTGGACAGGGGGCGAGCCATAACACTGAAGCTTTCTTT
CAWSALGQGASHNTEAFF
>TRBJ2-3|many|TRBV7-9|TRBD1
TGTGCCAGCAGCTCGGGACAGGACATTAGCACAGATACGCAGTATTTT
CASSSGQDISTDTQYF
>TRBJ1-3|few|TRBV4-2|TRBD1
TGTGCCAGCAGCCAAGCCGGGACAGCTACAAACACCATATATTTT
CASSQAGTATNTIYF
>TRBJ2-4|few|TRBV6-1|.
TGTGCCAGCAGCACCGACAGTGAAGCCAAAAACATTCAGTACTTC
CASSTDSEAKNIQYF
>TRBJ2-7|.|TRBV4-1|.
TGCGCCAGCAGCCATTTAGCGTCAAACTACGAGCAGTACTTC
CASSHLASNYEQYF
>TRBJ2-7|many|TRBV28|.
TGTGCCGCGCGGCCAAAAGGACTCGAGCAGTACTTC
CAARPKGLEQYF
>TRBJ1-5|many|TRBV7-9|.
TGTGCCAGCAGCTTAGCTTCGAGCAATCAGCCCCAGCATTTT
CASSLASSNQPQHF
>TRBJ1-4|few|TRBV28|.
TGTGCCAGCAGTTTAACGCCGGGATCGAGTAATGAAAAACTGTTTTTT
CASSLTPGSSNEKLFF